These 11 T cell receptor beta chains originate from one sample sequenced in a study of T cells and Merkel cell carcinoma outcomes. This table comes from immunoSEQ multiplex PCR, and its TCRdb copy is limited to in-frame clones, with some not included. This sample yields approximately 3,000 clones, of which around 96% are seen a single time; around 1.8% belongs to the top ten. The specimen was tumor tissue from Merkel cell carcinoma. All receptors come from a human donor with Merkel cell carcinoma.

The rearrangement links TRBV19 to TRBJ2-1; TRBD1 might be the D (5 bases). Trimming shortened V by 1 base and J by 8 bases, and 15 bases separated the two germline ends. Germline V gives CDR1 LNHDA, CDR2 SQIVND (reference sequence). The CDR3 contains 15 residues. The CDR3 coding sequence is TGTGCCAGTAGTATAGGGGCAGGGCTTCGGTATGAGCAGTTCTTC. Translated, it gives CASSIGAGLRYEQFF.

The chain uses TRBV7-3 and TRBJ2-1; maybe TRBD2 (6 bases). This CDR3 comprises 15 residues. Trimming left V 1 base short and J 3 bases short, with 10 bases between. Germline V gene data show CDR1 as SGHTA and CDR2 as FQGTGA. CDR3 sequence (DNA): TGTGCCAGCAGCTTAAGCGGAGGGAGCTACAATGAGCAGTTCTTC. Residues: CASSLSGGSYNEQFF.

The chain is built from TRBV28 and TRBJ2-7; a weak D match, TRBD2 (7 bases). CDR3 length: 16 residues. Germline lookup yields CDR1 MDHEN and CDR2 SYDVKM. V was trimmed by 8 bases and J by 8 bases, leaving 28 bases between them. The CDR3 coding sequence is TGTGCCAGCCAGTCCGAAGGGGGGGCGCGTATTGTCAAGCAGTACTTC. This translates into CASQSEGGARIVKQYF.

V and J are TRBV9 and TRBJ1-5, with a possible D match to TRBD1 (5 bases). The germline CDR1 and CDR2 sequences are SGDLS and YYNGEE. V lost 0 bases and J lost 1, with 8 bases in between. The CDR3 sequence is 15 residues long. The CDR3 reads CASSVEGESNQPQHF. Here the CDR3 DNA reads TGTGCCAGCAGCGTAGAAGGGGAGAGCAATCAGCCCCAGCATTTT.

Worth noting for this clone: One end of the junction does not line up with germline, which may come from a read error. V gene TRBV7-9 combines with J gene TRBJ1-6; maybe TRBD1 (6 bases). Germline CDR1 is SEHNR and CDR2 is FQNEAQ (reference sequence). This CDR3 has 17 amino acids. Here the CDR3 reads CANSLGGLGSYNSPLHF. As DNA, the CDR3 is TGTGCCAACAGCTTAGGGGGGCTAGGCTCCTATAATTCACCCCTCCACTTT.

V usage is TRBV20-1 and J usage is TRBJ1-2, with D unclear. The ends were cut back, 4 bases at V and 2 bases at J, with 5 bases in the middle. This CDR3 has 11 amino acids. Germline CDR1 and CDR2: DFQATT and SNEGSKA (reference sequence). CDR3: CSATDNYGYTF. CDR3 DNA: TGCAGTGCTACCGACAACTATGGCTACACCTTC.

The genes are TRBV5-6 and TRBJ2-2, with 9 bases matching TRBD1. The CDR3 extends over 15 amino acids. The junction had 2 bases not matched to a gene; V was cut back by 2 bases and J by 3 bases. Germline V gene lookup returns CDR1 SGHDT and CDR2 YYEEEE. As DNA, the CDR3 is TGTGCCAGCAGCTTCGGGACAGGGCACACCGGGGAGCTGTTTTTT. Translation gives CASSFGTGHTGELFF.

In its sample, this clone was seen once. The chain is built from TRBV29-1 and TRBJ2-3; D could derive from TRBD1 or TRBD2 (6 bases each). Germline CDR1 is SQVTM and CDR2 is ANQGSEA. This CDR3 region has 14 residues. V was pared by 2 bases and J by 4 bases, with 13 bases between. CDR3 loop: CSVEPGGPADTQYF. CDR3 nucleotide sequence: TGCAGCGTTGAACCCGGGGGCCCTGCAGATACGCAGTATTTT.

The chain is built from TRBV13 and TRBJ2-1; D gene ambiguous. With 2 bases removed from V and 7 bases from J, the gap between germline ends came to 3 bases. The CDR3 has 11 amino acids. Germline V gene data show CDR1 as PRHDT and CDR2 as FYEKMQ (reference sequence). The CDR3 is CASSLLNEQFF. The DNA for the CDR3 is TGTGCCAGCAGCTTATTAAATGAGCAGTTCTTC.

V gene TRBV20-1 combines with J gene TRBJ2-3, with unresolved D. The CDR3 is made up of 10 amino acids. Germline V lookup: CDR1 DFQATT, CDR2 SNEGSKA (reference sequence). Between the trimmed V and J ends, which lost 5 bases and 5 bases, there was a span of 5 bases. CDR3 in amino acids: CSAVIDTQYF. The CDR3 region has the DNA TGCAGTGCTGTTATAGATACGCAGTATTTT.

The gene calls are TRBV7-3 and TRBJ2-3; D might be TRBD2 (6 bases). CDR1 SGHTA and CDR2 FQGTGA come from the germline V gene. V was clipped by 2 bases and J by 4 bases, with 13 bases between them. The CDR3 loop spans 15 amino acids. The DNA for the CDR3 is TGTGCCAGCAGCTTAGGGGTAGCGGAAGCAGATACGCAGTATTTT. Its protein is CASSLGVAEADTQYF.